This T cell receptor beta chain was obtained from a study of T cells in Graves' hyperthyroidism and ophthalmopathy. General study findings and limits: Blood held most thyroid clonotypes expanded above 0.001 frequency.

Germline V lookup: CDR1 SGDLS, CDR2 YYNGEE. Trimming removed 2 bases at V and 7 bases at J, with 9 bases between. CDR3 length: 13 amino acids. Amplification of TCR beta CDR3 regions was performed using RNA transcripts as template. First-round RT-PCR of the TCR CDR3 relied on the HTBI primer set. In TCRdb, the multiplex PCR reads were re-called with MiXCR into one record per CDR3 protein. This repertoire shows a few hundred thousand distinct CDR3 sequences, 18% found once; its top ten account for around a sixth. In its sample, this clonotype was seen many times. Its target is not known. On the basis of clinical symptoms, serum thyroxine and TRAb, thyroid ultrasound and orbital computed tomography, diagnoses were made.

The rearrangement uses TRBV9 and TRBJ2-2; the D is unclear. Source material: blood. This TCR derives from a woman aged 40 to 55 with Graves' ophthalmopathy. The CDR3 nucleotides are TGTGCCAGCAGCGTTGTTTTGGGCGGGGAGCTGTTTTTT. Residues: CASSVVLGGELFF.